The rows below give T cell receptor beta chains drawn from one sample of a study of T-cell memory formation after mild COVID-19. TCRdb redid the calling of the 5' RACE reads with MiXCR, one entry per CDR3 protein. The sample lists approximately 340,000 distinct CDR3 sequences; more than 15% were seen once. Sequences were obtained from PBMCs or a T cell subset sorted from them (not recorded which). These receptors originate from a man between 18 and 29 years old who had mild COVID-19 (a few samples of this study predate the infection). Cell type and time point are not known. The CDR3 runs from the conserved cysteine through the conserved F or W.

V gene	CDR3 protein
TRBV18	CASSPQGSNQPQHF
TRBV7-9	CASSSGRGGPSDTQYF
TRBV7-6	CASSPGIGGYTF
TRBV6-5	CASSLVRYTGELFF
TRBV4-3	CASSQDVLTGGDEQYF
TRBV4-3	CASSQEPTGGSYEQYF
TRBV4-3	CASSQDVRGTEAFF
TRBV20-1	CSAFLQGAGGYTF
TRBV7-2	CASSLEGTGFAGELFF
TRBV5-1	CASSWNAGTDAEAFF
TRBV7-2	CASSRVAWNTGELFF